What follows describes a single T cell receptor beta chain. The entry originates in a study of OX40 agonist ivuxolimab in advanced cancers. In the study overall: Dose-escalation patients were diagnosed with hepatocellular carcinoma, melanoma, renal cell cancer or head and neck cancer.

There are 13 residues in the CDR3. Germline CDR1 reads LNHDA; CDR2 reads SQIVND (reference sequence). The V end was cut by 8 bases, the J end by 6 bases, with 16 bases between. Libraries were prepared by immunoSEQ multiplex PCR; TCRdb keeps only in-frame clonotypes and omits some of them. The table lists approximately 70,000 clones, 80% to 90% of them singletons. The clonotype originates from an adult with an advanced solid tumor such as melanoma, head and neck, liver or kidney cancer. The source was CD4+ or CD8+ T cells sorted from blood, collected in a trial of the OX40 agonist ivuxolimab. The genes are TRBV19 and TRBJ1-1; D remains unclear. CDR3 nucleotide sequence: TGTGCCAGTTCCGATCGGGGTCAGTCTGAAGCTTTCTTT. This encodes CASSDRGQSEAFF.